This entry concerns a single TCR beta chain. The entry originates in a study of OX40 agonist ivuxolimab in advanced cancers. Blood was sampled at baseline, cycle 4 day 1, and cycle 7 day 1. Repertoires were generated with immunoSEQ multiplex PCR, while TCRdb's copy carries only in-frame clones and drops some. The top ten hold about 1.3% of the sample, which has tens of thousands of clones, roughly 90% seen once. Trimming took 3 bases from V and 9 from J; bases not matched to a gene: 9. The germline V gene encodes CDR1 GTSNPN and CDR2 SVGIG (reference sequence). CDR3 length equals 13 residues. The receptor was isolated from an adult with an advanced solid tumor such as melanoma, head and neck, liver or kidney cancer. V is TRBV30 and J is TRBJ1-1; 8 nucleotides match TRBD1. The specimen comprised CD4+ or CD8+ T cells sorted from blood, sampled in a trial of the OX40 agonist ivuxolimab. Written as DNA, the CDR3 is TGTGCCTGGAGCCCGAGTCGGACAGGGCAAGCTTTCTTT. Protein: CAWSPSRTGQAFF. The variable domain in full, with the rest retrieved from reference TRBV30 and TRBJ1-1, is SQTIHQWPATLVQPVGSPLSLECTVEGTSNPNLYWYRQAAGRGLQLLFYSVGIGQISSEVPQNLSASRPQDRQFILSSKKLLLSDSGFYLCAWSPSRTGQAFFGQGTRLTVV.